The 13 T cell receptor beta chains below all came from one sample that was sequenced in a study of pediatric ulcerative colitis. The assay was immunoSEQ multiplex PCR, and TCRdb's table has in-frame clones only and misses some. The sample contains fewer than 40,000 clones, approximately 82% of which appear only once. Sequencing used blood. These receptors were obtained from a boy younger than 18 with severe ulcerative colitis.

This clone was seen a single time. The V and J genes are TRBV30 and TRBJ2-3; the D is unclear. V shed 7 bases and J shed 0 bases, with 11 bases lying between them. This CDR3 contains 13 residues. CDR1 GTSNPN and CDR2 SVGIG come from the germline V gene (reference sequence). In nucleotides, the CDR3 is TGTGCCTTGACAAGACCTAGCACAGATACGCAGTATTTT. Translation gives CALTRPSTDTQYF.

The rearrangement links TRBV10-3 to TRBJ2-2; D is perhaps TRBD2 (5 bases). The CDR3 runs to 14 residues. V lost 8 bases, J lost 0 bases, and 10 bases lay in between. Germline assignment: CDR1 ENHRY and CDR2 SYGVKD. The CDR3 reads CAIEPAANTGELFF. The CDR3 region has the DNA TGTGCCATCGAACCAGCGGCGAACACCGGGGAGCTGTTTTTT.

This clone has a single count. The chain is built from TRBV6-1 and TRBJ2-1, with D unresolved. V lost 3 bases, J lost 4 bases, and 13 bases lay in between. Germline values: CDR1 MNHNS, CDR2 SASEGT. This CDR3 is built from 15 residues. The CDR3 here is CASSESVWGYNEQFF. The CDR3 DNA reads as TGTGCCAGCAGTGAGTCCGTTTGGGGATACAATGAGCAGTTCTTC.

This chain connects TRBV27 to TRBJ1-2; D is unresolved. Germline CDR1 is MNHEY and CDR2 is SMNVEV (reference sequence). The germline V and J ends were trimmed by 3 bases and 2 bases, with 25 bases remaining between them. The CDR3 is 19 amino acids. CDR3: CASSFRSENPPRGNYGYTF. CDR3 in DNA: TGTGCCAGCAGTTTCCGGAGCGAAAACCCACCTCGAGGGAACTATGGCTACACCTTC.

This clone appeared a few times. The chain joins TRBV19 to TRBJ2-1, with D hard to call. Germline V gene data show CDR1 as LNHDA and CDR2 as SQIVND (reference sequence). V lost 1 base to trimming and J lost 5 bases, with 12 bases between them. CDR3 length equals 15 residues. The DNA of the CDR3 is TGTGCCAGTAGTATAGGGCCCCTTGAACACAATGAGCAGTTCTTC. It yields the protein CASSIGPLEHNEQFF.

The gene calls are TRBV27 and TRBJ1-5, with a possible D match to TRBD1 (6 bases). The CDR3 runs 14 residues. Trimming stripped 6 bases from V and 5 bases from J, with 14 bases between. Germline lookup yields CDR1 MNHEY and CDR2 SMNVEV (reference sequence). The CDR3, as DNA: TGTGCCAGCAGCCCTCGGGGGCGCGATCAGCCCCAGCATTTT. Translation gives CASSPRGRDQPQHF.

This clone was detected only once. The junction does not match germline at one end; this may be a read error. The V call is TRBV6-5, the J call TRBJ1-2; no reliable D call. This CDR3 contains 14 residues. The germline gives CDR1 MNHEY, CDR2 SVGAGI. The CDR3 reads CASSYMAGITGYAF. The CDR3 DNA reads TGTGCCAGCAGTTATATGGCTGGGATCACGGGCTACGCCTTC.

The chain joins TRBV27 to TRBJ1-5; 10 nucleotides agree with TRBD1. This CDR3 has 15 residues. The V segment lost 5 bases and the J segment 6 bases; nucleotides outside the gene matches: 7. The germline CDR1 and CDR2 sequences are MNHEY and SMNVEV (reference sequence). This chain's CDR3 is CASSPRDRGSQPQHF. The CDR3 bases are TGTGCCAGCAGTCCCCGGGACAGGGGATCTCAGCCCCAGCATTTT.

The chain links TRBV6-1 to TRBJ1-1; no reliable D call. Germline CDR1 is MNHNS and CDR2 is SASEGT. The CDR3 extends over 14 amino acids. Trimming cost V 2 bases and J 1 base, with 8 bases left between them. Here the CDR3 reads CASSELEENTEAFF. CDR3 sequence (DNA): TGTGCCAGCAGTGAATTGGAAGAGAACACTGAAGCTTTCTTT.

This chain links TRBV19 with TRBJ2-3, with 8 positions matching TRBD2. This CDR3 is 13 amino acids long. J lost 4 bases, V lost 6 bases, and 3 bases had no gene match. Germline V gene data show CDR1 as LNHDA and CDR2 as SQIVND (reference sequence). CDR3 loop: CASSGRGADTQYF. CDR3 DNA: TGTGCCAGTAGCGGGAGGGGGGCAGATACGCAGTATTTT.

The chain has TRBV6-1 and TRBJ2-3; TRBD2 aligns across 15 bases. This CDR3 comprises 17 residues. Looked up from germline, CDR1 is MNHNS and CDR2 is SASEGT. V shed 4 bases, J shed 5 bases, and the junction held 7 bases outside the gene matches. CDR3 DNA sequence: TGTGCCAGCAGTGCCGGGACTAGCGGGGGGCATGGAGATACGCAGTATTTT. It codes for CASSAGTSGGHGDTQYF.

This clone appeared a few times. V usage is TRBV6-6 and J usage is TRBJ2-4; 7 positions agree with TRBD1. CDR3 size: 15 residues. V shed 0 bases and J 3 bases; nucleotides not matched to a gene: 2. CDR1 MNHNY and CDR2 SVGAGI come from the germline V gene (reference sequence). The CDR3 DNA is TGTGCCAGCAGTTACTCCGGGACAGTCAAAAACATTCAGTACTTC. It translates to CASSYSGTVKNIQYF.

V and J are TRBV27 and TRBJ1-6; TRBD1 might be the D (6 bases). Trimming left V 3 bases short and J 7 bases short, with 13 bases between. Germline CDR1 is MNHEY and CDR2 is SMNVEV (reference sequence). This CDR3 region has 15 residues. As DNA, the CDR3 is TGTGCCAGCAGTTTTCGGGGGGCCAGGAATTCACCCCTCCACTTT. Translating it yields CASSFRGARNSPLHF.